This T cell receptor (beta chain) was documented in a study of neoadjuvant anti-PD-1 for oral cavity cancer. The wider study: Around day 43, patients without progression received a fourth nivolumab dose before surgery.

Time point reported: after neoadjuvant nivolumab, at surgical resection. Trimming removed 0 bases at V and 5 bases at J, with 11 bases between. CDR1 and CDR2 (germline): SGHDT, YYEEEE. The CDR3 length is 15 residues. Method: immunoSEQ multiplex PCR; TCRdb's copy keeps in-frame clones and lacks some. The sample carries roughly 14,000 clones, 76% recorded once. This specimen was PBMCs, taken after nivolumab (anti-PD-1) treatment. The J gene is TRBJ2-2, the V gene TRBV5-6; D possibly corresponds to TRBD2 (5 bases). The TCR was taken from a person aged 35-79 years with oral cavity squamous cell carcinoma. CDR3 DNA: TGTGCCAGCAGCTTGGAGTTGGGGAGAACCGGGGAGCTGTTTTTT. Translation gives CASSLELGRTGELFF.